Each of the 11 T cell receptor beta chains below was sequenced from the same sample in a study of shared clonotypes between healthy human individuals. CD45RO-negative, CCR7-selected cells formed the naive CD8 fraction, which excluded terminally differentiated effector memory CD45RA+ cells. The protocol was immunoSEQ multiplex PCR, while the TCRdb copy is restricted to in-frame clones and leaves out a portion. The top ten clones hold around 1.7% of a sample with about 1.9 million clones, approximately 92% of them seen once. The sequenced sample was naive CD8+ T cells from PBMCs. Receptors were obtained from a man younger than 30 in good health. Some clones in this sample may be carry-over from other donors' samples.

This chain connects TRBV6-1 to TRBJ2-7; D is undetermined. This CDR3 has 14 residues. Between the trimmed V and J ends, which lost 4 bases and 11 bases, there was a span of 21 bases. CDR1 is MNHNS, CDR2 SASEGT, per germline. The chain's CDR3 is CASSAARPNQQKYF. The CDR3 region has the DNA TGTGCCAGCAGTGCAGCGCGACCGAACCAACAGAAGTACTTC.

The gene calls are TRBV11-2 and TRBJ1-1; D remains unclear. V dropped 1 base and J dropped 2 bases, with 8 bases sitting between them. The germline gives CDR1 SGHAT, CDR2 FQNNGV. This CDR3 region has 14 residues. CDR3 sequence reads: CASSLGGSNTEAFF. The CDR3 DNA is TGTGCCAGCAGCTTAGGCGGCTCCAACACTGAAGCTTTCTTT.

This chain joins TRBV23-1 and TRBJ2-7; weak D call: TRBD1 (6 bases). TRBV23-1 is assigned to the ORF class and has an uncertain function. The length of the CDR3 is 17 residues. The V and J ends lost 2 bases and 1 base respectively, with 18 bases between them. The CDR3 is CASSQEEGTPQSYEQYF. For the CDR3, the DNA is TGCGCCAGCAGTCAAGAGGAAGGGACACCCCAGTCCTACGAGCAGTACTTC.

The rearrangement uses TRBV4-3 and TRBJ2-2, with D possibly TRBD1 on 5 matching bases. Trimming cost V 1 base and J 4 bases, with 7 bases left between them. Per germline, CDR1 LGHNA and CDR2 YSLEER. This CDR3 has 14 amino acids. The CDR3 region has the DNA TGCGCCAGCAGCCAAGGACAGAGCACCGGGGAGCTGTTTTTT. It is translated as CASSQGQSTGELFF.

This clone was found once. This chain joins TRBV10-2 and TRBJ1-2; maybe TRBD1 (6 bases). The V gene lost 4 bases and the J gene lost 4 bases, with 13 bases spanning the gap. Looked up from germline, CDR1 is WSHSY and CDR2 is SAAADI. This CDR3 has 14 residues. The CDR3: CASSGSGAGYGYTF. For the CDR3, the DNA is TGCGCCAGCAGTGGGTCAGGGGCTGGCTATGGCTACACCTTC.

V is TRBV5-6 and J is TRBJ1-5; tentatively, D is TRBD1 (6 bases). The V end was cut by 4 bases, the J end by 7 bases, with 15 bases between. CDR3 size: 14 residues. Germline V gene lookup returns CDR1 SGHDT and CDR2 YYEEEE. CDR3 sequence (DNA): TGTGCCAGCAGCACAAACAGGGCCGGCCAGCCCCAGCATTTT. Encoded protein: CASSTNRAGQPQHF.

CDR3: CASSQVRIGEGEQPQHF. CDR3 DNA: TGCGCCAGCAGCCAAGTTAGGATCGGCGAAGGGGAACAGCCCCAGCATTTT. The gene calls are TRBV4-3 and TRBJ1-5; TRBD1 is a possible D gene (5 bases). CDR1 is LGHNA and CDR2 is YSLEER in the germline V gene. The CDR3 sequence is 17 residues long. V was clipped by 1 base and J by 7 bases, with 20 bases between them.

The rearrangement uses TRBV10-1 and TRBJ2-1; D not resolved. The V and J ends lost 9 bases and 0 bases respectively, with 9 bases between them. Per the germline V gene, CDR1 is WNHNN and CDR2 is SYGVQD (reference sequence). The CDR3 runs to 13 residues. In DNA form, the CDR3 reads TGCGCCAGGCGGACCAACTCCTACAATGAGCAGTTCTTC. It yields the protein CARRTNSYNEQFF.

CDR3: CASTQAGLNTEAFF. In DNA, the CDR3 is TGTGCCAGCACTCAAGCGGGTTTGAACACTGAAGCTTTCTTT. The V gene is TRBV27, the J gene TRBJ1-1; D unresolved. The CDR3 totals 14 residues. V gave up 7 bases and J gave up 0 bases, with 12 bases separating them. CDR1 and CDR2 from the germline V gene are MNHEY and SMNVEV (reference sequence).

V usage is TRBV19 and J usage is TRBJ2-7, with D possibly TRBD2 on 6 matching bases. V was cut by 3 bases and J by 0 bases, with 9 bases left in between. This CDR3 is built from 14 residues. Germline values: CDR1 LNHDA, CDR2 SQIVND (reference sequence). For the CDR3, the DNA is TGTGCCAGTAGTATGCGACTAGTCTCCTACGAGCAGTACTTC. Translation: CASSMRLVSYEQYF.

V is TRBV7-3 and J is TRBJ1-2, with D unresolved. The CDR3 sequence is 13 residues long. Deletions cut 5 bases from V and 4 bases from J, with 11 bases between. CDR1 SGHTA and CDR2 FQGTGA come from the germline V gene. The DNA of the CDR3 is TGTGCCAGCAGCAACGGGGAGATCTATGGCTACACCTTC. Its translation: CASSNGEIYGYTF.